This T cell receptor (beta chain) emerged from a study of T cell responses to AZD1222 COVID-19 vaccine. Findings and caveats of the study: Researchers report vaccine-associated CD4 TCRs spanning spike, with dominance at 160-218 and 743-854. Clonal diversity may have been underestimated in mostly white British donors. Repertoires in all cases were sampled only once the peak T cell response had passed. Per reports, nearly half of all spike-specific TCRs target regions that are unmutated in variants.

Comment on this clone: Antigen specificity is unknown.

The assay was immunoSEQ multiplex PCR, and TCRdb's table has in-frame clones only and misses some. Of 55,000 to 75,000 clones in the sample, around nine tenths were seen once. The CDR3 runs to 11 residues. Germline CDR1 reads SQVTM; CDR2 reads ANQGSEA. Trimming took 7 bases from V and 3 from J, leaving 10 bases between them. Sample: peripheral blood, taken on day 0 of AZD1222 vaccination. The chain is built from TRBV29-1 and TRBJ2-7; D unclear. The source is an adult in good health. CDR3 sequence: CSARTNYEQYF. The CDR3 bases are TGCAGCGCTCGTACTAACTACGAGCAGTACTTC.